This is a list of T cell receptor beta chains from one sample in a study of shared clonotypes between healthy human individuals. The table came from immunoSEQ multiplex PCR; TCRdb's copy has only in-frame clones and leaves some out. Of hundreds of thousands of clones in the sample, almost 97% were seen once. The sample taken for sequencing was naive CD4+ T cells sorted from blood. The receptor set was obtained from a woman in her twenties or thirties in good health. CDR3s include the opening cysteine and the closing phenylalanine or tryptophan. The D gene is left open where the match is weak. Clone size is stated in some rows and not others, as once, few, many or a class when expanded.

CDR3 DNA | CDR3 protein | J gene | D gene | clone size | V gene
TGTGCCAGCAGCTTGGACTTCTATACGCAGTATTTT | CASSLDFYTQYF | TRBJ2-3 | . | . | TRBV7-9
TGTGCCAGCAGTGGACTTAGCAAGGGCTCCTACGAGCAGTACTTC | CASSGLSKGSYEQYF | TRBJ2-7 | . | once | TRBV25-1
TGTGCCAGCAGTTTTCGGGGCCTCTCAAACCACGAGCAGTACTTC | CASSFRGLSNHEQYF | TRBJ2-7 | . | . | TRBV27
TGTGCCTGGAGTCTAGGGGGCAATGAGCAGTTCTTC | CAWSLGGNEQFF | TRBJ2-1 | . | . | TRBV30
TGTGCCAGCAGCGTTACCTTAGCAGATACGCAGTATTTT | CASSVTLADTQYF | TRBJ2-3 | . | . | TRBV9
TGTGCCAGCAGTTCCTACTTTGAGGGGGCATACGAGCAGTACTTC | CASSSYFEGAYEQYF | TRBJ2-7 | TRBD1 | . | TRBV6-5
TGTGCCAGCAGTGAAGATCTGGGCAGGGCTGGTGGCTACACCTTC | CASSEDLGRAGGYTF | TRBJ1-2 | . | . | TRBV6-1
TGTGCCAGCAGTGCGCCACAGGGGGCCGTCGACGAGCAGTACTTC | CASSAPQGAVDEQYF | TRBJ2-7 | TRBD1 | few | TRBV28
TGTGCCAGCACATGGGATTACACTGAAGCTTTCTTT | CASTWDYTEAFF | TRBJ1-1 | . | . | TRBV6-1
TGTGCCAGCAGTCCCCGGGGGGAGACCCAGTACTTC | CASSPRGETQYF | TRBJ2-5 | . | . | TRBV6-6
TGTGCCAGCAGTCCCGACAGGGGAAGCAATCAGCCCCAGCATTTT | CASSPDRGSNQPQHF | TRBJ1-5 | TRBD1 | . | TRBV6-5
TGTGCCAGCAGCGTAGAGGGGACAGCAACTTACGAAAAACTGTTTTTT | CASSVEGTATYEKLFF | TRBJ1-4 | TRBD1 | . | TRBV9
TGTGCCAGCAGTTACATGGGGGTAGGGGAGACCCAGTACTTC | CASSYMGVGETQYF | TRBJ2-5 | . | . | TRBV6-5
TGCGCCAGCAGCTTGGGACTAGCGGGAGATACAGATACGCAGTATTTT | CASSLGLAGDTDTQYF | TRBJ2-3 | TRBD2 | . | TRBV5-1
TGCGCCAGCAGCCAAGGGAGGGCTAGGAGTCCCAATGAGCAGTTCTTC | CASSQGRARSPNEQFF | TRBJ2-1 | . | . | TRBV4-1
TGTGCCAGCAGGACTAACAGGGGCAATAACTATGGCTACACCTTC | CASRTNRGNNYGYTF | TRBJ1-2 | TRBD1 | . | TRBV6-5
TGTGCCAGCTCATCCGGACTAGCGGAGTACGAGCAGTACTTC | CASSSGLAEYEQYF | TRBJ2-7 | TRBD2 | once | TRBV18
TGTGCCAGCATTACGGGCTACACTGAAGCTTTCTTT | CASITGYTEAFF | TRBJ1-1 | . | . | TRBV6-1
TGTGCCAGCAGTAAGGGGACCCGTAATTACAATGAGCAGTTCTTC | CASSKGTRNYNEQFF | TRBJ2-1 | . | . | TRBV6-1
TGTGCCAGCAGCGCCTCCTACGAGCAGTACTTC | CASSASYEQYF | TRBJ2-7 | . | . | TRBV25-1
TGTGCCAGCAAGAAAGACAGGGGGCGGCCTTTCATATATTTT | CASKKDRGRPFIYF | TRBJ1-3 | TRBD1 | . | TRBV6-5
TGTGCCAGTAGATCGGGTTCTGGGGCCAACGTCCTGACTTTC | CASRSGSGANVLTF | TRBJ2-6 | . | . | TRBV19
TGTGCCTGGGTAGCAGGGGGGCTGAACACTGAAGCTTTCTTT | CAWVAGGLNTEAFF | TRBJ1-1 | TRBD1 | . | TRBV30
TGTGCCTCAGAGGGGGATGAGCAGTTCTTC | CASEGDEQFF | TRBJ2-1 | . | . | TRBV30
TGTGCCAGCAGTGAAGAGAAGGCGGTGGAAAAACTGTTTTTT | CASSEEKAVEKLFF | TRBJ1-4 | . | . | TRBV2
TGTGCCAGCAGCGTAGGGACTAGTACCTACGAGCAGTACTTC | CASSVGTSTYEQYF | TRBJ2-7 | TRBD2 | . | TRBV9
TGCGCCAGCAGCCAAATTGGGGGGAGTCGAGGGGGAGATACGCAGTATTTT | CASSQIGGSRGGDTQYF | TRBJ2-3 | . | once | TRBV4-1
TGCGCCAGCAGCCAAGCACTAGCGATCTACGAGCAGTACTTC | CASSQALAIYEQYF | TRBJ2-7 | TRBD2 | . | TRBV4-1
TGCGCCAGCAGCGTGTTAGGAGGGACTACCACAGATACGCAGTATTTT | CASSVLGGTTTDTQYF | TRBJ2-3 | TRBD2 | . | TRBV5-1
TGTGCCAGCAGCCAAGATGGAGGCTACGAGCAGTACTTC | CASSQDGGYEQYF | TRBJ2-7 | . | . | TRBV5-4
TGTGCCAGCAGCTTGTTGGGGCAAGAAACCTACGAGCAGTACTTC | CASSLLGQETYEQYF | TRBJ2-7 | . | . | TRBV5-6
TGTGCCACCACACTAGGGTACGAGCAGTACTTC | CATTLGYEQYF | TRBJ2-7 | . | . | TRBV6-5
TGTGCCAGCAGCTTAGCGCAAGGGGGCGAAGAGACCCAGTACTTC | CASSLAQGGEETQYF | TRBJ2-5 | TRBD1 | . | TRBV7-7
TGTGCCAGTAGTATTCGTTTCAGAGAGAACACCGGGGAGCTGTTTTTT | CASSIRFRENTGELFF | TRBJ2-2 | . | . | TRBV19
TGTGCCAGTAGGTACAGCGGGAGAGGGGCCGGGGAGCTGTTTTTT | CASRYSGRGAGELFF | TRBJ2-2 | TRBD2 | . | TRBV19